This T cell receptor (beta chain) was captured by sequencing in a study of human T cells and chemical hapten exposure. The CDR3 runs 14 residues. Germline V gene sequence: CDR1 DFQATT, CDR2 SNEGSKA (reference sequence). TCRdb used MiXCR to reprocess the RACE reads, holding one entry per CDR3 protein. The repertoire has 60,000 or so distinct CDR3 sequences, approximately 10% of them found once; the top ten carry 8% to 10%. Time point noted: pre-sensitization, week 0. Treatment reported: therapeutic diphenylcyclopropenone sensitization with weekly scalp DPC. The sample here was whole blood, taken in connection with sensitization to the hapten diphenylcyclopropenone (DPC). This clonotype originated in a man aged 35 to 55 with alopecia areata. Some clones in this sample may be carry-over from other donors' samples. The chain has TRBV20-1 and TRBJ2-7, with TRBD2 identical over 9 bases. The CDR3 here is CSLTLAGPSYEQYF. CDR3 sequence (DNA): TGCAGCTTGACCCTAGCGGGACCCTCCTACGAGCAGTACTTC.